This T cell receptor beta chain appears in the sequencing data of a study of T-cell memory formation after mild COVID-19. Study-wide context: TCR clusters were mostly confined to one donor each.

TCRdb recomputed calls from the 5' RACE reads with MiXCR, one row per CDR3 protein. The sample yields fewer than 400,000 distinct CDR3 sequences, over 10% seen once. Study-wide findings and caveats: Of the contracting clones, CD4+ ones lay mainly in CM and EM, and CD8+ ones in EMRA. Pre-infection memory carried some responding clones, suggesting that cross-reactive memory joined. Clones shrinking between day 15 and 85 showed a balanced CD4/CD8 split, and those that grew later tilted toward CD4+.

Remarks on this clonotype: The antigen is undetermined.

Input material: PBMCs or a T cell subset sorted from them (not recorded which). The clonotype was recovered from a man between 18 and 29 years old who had mild COVID-19 (a few samples of this study predate the infection). Cell type and time point are not known.

CDR3 amino acids: CASSRNPSGPGELFF. CDR3 coding DNA: TGCGCCAGCAGCCGCAACCCCAGCGGACCCGGGGAGCTGTTTTTT. The chain links TRBV5-1 to TRBJ2-2; D is perhaps TRBD2 (5 bases). The CDR3 runs to 15 residues. V dropped 4 bases and J dropped 6 bases, with 16 bases sitting between them. The V gene's germline CDR1 is SGHRS and CDR2 YFSETQ.